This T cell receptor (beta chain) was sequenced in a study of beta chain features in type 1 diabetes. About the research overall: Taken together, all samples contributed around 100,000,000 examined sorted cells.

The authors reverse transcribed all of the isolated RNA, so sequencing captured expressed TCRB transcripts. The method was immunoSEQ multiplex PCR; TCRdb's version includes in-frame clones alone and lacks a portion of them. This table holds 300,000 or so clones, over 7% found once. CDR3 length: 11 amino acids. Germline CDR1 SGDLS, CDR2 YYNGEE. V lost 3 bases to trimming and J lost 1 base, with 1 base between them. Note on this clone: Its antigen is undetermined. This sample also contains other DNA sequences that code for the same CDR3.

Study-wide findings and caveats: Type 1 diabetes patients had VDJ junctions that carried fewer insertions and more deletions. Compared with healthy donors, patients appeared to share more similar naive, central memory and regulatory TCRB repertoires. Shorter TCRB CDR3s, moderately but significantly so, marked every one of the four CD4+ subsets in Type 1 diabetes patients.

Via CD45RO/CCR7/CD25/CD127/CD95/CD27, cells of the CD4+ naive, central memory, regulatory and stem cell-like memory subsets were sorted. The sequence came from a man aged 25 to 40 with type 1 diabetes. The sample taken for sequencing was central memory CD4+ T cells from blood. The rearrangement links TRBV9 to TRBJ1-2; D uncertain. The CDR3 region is CASSDNYGYTF. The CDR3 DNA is TGTGCCAGCAGCGATAACTATGGCTACACCTTC.